These 6 T cell receptor beta chains were all obtained from the same sample, sequenced in a study of Graves' ophthalmopathy and Graves' hyperthyroidism. For repertoire sequencing, the TCR beta CDR3 regions were amplified from RNA transcripts. First-round RT-PCR with HTBI primers preceded a second-round multiplex PCR. TCRdb analysed the multiplex PCR reads with MiXCR anew, one entry per CDR3 protein. The sample lists some 240,000 distinct CDR3 sequences; around 50% were seen once. The sample taken for sequencing was peripheral blood. These receptors came from an adult man with Graves' ophthalmopathy.

The CDR3 nucleotides are TGCAGTGCTAGAGGGCCGGGTATCATAGGTTACGAGCAGTACTTC. Translating gives CSARGPGIIGYEQYF. The chain links TRBV20-1 to TRBJ2-7, with D uncertain. V was pared by 1 base and J by 4 bases, with 17 bases between. The CDR3 has 15 amino acids. The germline CDR1 and CDR2 sequences are DFQATT and SNEGSKA (reference sequence).

There are many counts of this clonotype. The chain carries TRBV10-3 and TRBJ2-7; no firm D call. V shed 4 bases and J shed 0 bases, with 16 bases lying between them. From germline, CDR1 is ENHRY and CDR2 SYGVKD. The CDR3 extends over 16 amino acids. CDR3 nucleotide sequence: TGTGCCATCAGTGGAAAGACTGACCGCCTCTCCTACGAGCAGTACTTC. This encodes CAISGKTDRLSYEQYF.

The rearrangement links TRBV10-3 to TRBJ2-7; perhaps TRBD2 as D (5 bases). Germline V CDR1 and CDR2: ENHRY, SYGVKD. This CDR3 spans 13 amino acids. Deletions cut 10 bases from V and 2 bases from J, with 15 bases between. The CDR3 DNA follows: TGTGCCAGCTCAGCGGCAAAGACCTACGAGCAGTACTTC. It codes for CASSAAKTYEQYF.

This clonotype was observed a single time. The DNA for the CDR3 is TGTGCCAGCAGCCCGACAGGGGAGGGGCCTTATGGCTACACCTTC. This encodes CASSPTGEGPYGYTF. J is TRBJ1-2 and V is TRBV14; 8 nucleotides match TRBD1. The germline V gene has CDR1 SGHDN and CDR2 FVKESK. The CDR3 totals 15 residues. V was pared by 4 bases and J by 5 bases, with 9 bases of the junction left unmatched.

The rearrangement links TRBV15 to TRBJ1-4; D is ambiguous. Germline assignment: CDR1 LNHNV and CDR2 YYDKDF (reference sequence). Trimming cost V 8 bases and J 5 bases, with 9 bases left between them. This CDR3 is built from 12 residues. The DNA for the CDR3 is TGTGCCACCTGGAAAGGGAATGAAAAACTGTTTTTT. Its translation: CATWKGNEKLFF. Variable domain in full (rest from reference TRBV15 and TRBJ1-4): DAMVIQNPRYQVTQFGKPVTLSCSQTLNHNVMYWYQQKSSQAPKLLFHYYDKDFNNEADTPDNFQSRRPNTSFCFLDIRSPGLGDTAMYLCATWKGNEKLFFGSGTQLSVL.

To note about this clonotype: Here the CDR3 omits its conserved ending phenylalanine or tryptophan, so a read error is the likely source. The chain combines TRBV7-9 with TRBJ1-6, with 7 bases lining up with TRBD1. Germline V CDR1 and CDR2: SEHNR, FQNEAQ (reference sequence). Trimming removed 4 bases from V and 8 bases from J; junction bases left unmatched: 11. The CDR3 has 16 amino acids. The CDR3 sequence is CASSSTGDRVDSPLHL. DNA of the CDR3: TGTGCCAGCAGCTCTACAGGGGATAGGGTGGATTCACCCCTCCACCTT.